This T cell receptor (beta chain) comes out of a study of T-cell reconstitution after alpha-beta-depleted transplantation in children. CDR1 and CDR2 from the germline V gene are DFQATT and SNEGSKA (reference sequence). Between the trimmed V and J ends, which lost 5 bases and 4 bases, there was a span of 20 bases. CDR3 length: 15 amino acids. A TCRbeta library incorporating unique molecular identifiers was prepared. TCRdb re-called the PCR reads through MiXCR, storing one row per CDR3 protein. The sample contains 200,000 to 250,000 distinct CDR3 sequences, roughly 25% of which appear only once. Notes on this clonotype: What it binds is unknown.

Study conclusions and caveats: Several hundred expanded graft clones reportedly gave rise to the alpha-beta T cells present about two months after transplant. A year post-transplant, T-cell counts and diversity derived mostly from newly produced T cells.

The source is a female patient aged 2 to 10 who had a stem cell transplant for congenital amegakaryocytic thrombocytopenia, so the T cells may come from the graft donor. The genes are TRBV20-1 and TRBJ1-2; maybe TRBD1 (6 bases). The sample consisted of PBMCs, mostly from graft donor cells, taken 360 days after TCRalphabeta/CD19-depleted stem cell transplant. CDR3 coding DNA: TGCAGTGCTCTCCGGACAGACACAACTCGCTATGGCTACACCTTC. It yields the protein CSALRTDTTRYGYTF.